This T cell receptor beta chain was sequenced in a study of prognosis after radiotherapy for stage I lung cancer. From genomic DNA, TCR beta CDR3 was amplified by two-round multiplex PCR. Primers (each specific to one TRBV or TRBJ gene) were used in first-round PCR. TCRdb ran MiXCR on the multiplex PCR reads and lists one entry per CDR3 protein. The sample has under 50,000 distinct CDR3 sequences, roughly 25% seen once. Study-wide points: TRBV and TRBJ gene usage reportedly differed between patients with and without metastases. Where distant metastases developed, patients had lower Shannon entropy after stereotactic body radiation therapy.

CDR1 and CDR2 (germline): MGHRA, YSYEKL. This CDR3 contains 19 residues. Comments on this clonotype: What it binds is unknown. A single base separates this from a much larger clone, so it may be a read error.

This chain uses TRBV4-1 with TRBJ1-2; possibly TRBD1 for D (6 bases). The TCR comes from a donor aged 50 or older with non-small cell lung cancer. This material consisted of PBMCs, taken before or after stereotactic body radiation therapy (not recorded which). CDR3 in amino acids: CARSQDTPQGQTFFYGYTF. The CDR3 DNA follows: TGCGCCAGAAGCCAAGATACTCCCCAAGGACAGACCTTCTTCTATGGCTACACCTTC.